The sequence of this T cell receptor beta chain was determined in a study of T cells in Graves' hyperthyroidism and ophthalmopathy. As for the study in general: It was at initial diagnosis, before any treatment, that peripheral blood was collected.

This clonotype was observed at least ten times. Its specificity is unknown. TCR beta CDR3 region amplification was performed from RNA transcripts. Carried out on the TCR CDR3, a first-round RT-PCR used the HTBI primer set. MiXCR was run by TCRdb on the multiplex PCR reads, yielding one entry per CDR3 protein. Among under 350,000 distinct CDR3 sequences listed, 15% to 20% were seen once. The germline V and J ends were trimmed by 8 bases and 2 bases, with 10 bases remaining between them. In germline, CDR1 is KGHSH, CDR2 LQKENI. The CDR3 loop spans 12 amino acids. General study points: In blood, most of the thyroid clonotypes expanded above 0.001 were also present.

The hyperthyroidism was newly diagnosed and had lasted under 2 months; the patients were aged 18 to 65. Diagnostic assessment was based on clinical symptoms, serum thyroxine and TRAb, thyroid ultrasound and orbital computed tomography. The source is a woman aged 45-59 years with Graves' hyperthyroidism. The rearrangement uses TRBV18 and TRBJ2-7; maybe TRBD1 (6 bases). Sequencing was carried out using blood. CDR3 region: CASRTDPYEQYF. CDR3 in DNA: TGTGCCAGCAGGACAGACCCCTACGAGCAGTACTTC.